This passage covers 24 T cell receptor beta chains from one sample sequenced in a study of cytomegalovirus exposure and HLA in healthy donors. The primer mix had 60 Vbeta and 13 Jbeta primers. The table came from immunoSEQ multiplex PCR; TCRdb's copy has only in-frame clones and leaves some out. The sample lists 90,000 to 95,000 clones, roughly 80% occurring once. Sequenced input: PBMCs. The receptor source for this set is a girl aged 2-10 years in good health and CMV-seropositive.

The V gene is TRBV27, the J gene TRBJ2-6; tentatively, D is TRBD2 (5 bases). The CDR3 contains 16 residues. Trimming pared 3 bases from V and 1 base from J, leaving 10 bases between. Germline loops: CDR1 MNHEY, CDR2 SMNVEV (reference sequence). This CDR3 reads CASSLVSGSGANVLTF. CDR3 bases: TGTGCCAGCAGTTTGGTTTCGGGGTCTGGGGCCAACGTCCTGACTTTC. The full variable domain, completed using reference TRBV27 and TRBJ2-6, is EAQVTQNPRYLITVTGKKLTVTCSQNMNHEYMSWYRQDPGLGLRQIYYSMNVEVTDKGDVPEGYKVSRKEKRNFPLILESPSPNQTSLYFCASSLVSGSGANVLTFGAGSRLTVL.

The chain uses TRBV4-3 and TRBJ1-1; no firm D call. Germline V gene lookup returns CDR1 LGHNA and CDR2 YSLEER. Trimming removed 1 base at V and 0 bases at J, with 9 bases between. This CDR3 spans 15 amino acids. The CDR3 loop reads CASSQAWQVNTEAFF. For the CDR3, the DNA is TGCGCCAGCAGCCAAGCATGGCAGGTGAACACTGAAGCTTTCTTT.

This clone was seen a few times. The rearrangement links TRBV28 to TRBJ1-2; the D is unclear. V was pared by 4 bases and J by 8 bases, with 23 bases between. The CDR3 has 16 amino acids. Germline V CDR1 and CDR2: MDHEN, SYDVKM. The CDR3 region is CASSSEHTRPDWGYTF. Here the CDR3 DNA reads TGTGCCAGCAGTTCCGAACACACCCGGCCCGACTGGGGCTACACCTTC.

The gene calls are TRBV19 and TRBJ1-1, with no clear D. Germline V gene sequence: CDR1 LNHDA, CDR2 SQIVND (reference sequence). Between the trimmed V and J ends, which lost 9 bases and 0 bases, there was a span of 8 bases. The CDR3 is made up of 12 amino acids. CDR3 residues: CASVQMNTEAFF. The CDR3 DNA is TGTGCCAGCGTTCAGATGAACACTGAAGCTTTCTTT.

This clone was found a few times. The CDR3 region has the DNA TGTGCCAGCAAAGTTGAGACAGGGGCGGATGAAGCTTTCTTT. Protein: CASKVETGADEAFF. The V gene is TRBV2, the J gene TRBJ1-1; 8 nucleotides align to TRBD1. The germline V gene encodes CDR1 SNHLY and CDR2 FYNNEI. The CDR3 contains 14 residues. Trimming at V came to 7 bases and at J to 7 bases, leaving 11 bases not matched to a gene.

The chain uses TRBV28 and TRBJ1-5; tentatively, D is TRBD1 (5 bases). This CDR3 is built from 14 residues. The germline V gene encodes CDR1 MDHEN and CDR2 SYDVKM. Between the trimmed V and J ends, which lost 6 bases and 0 bases, there was a span of 9 bases. CDR3 DNA sequence: TGTGCCAGCAGACCCGACAGTAGCAATCAGCCCCAGCATTTT. This encodes CASRPDSSNQPQHF.

The V and J genes are TRBV10-3 and TRBJ1-2; D gene ambiguous. Trimming removed 7 bases from V and 1 base from J, with 19 bases in between. Germline CDR1 and CDR2: ENHRY and SYGVKD. The CDR3 is 16 residues long. The CDR3 loop reads CAITKEVAFFNYGYTF. The CDR3 nucleotides read TGTGCCATCACCAAGGAGGTGGCCTTCTTTAACTATGGCTACACCTTC.

This chain joins TRBV2 and TRBJ2-1; the match to TRBD2 covers 15 bases. J lost 8 bases, V lost 8 bases, and 4 bases had no gene match. Germline V lookup: CDR1 SNHLY, CDR2 FYNNEI. This CDR3 has 14 residues. The CDR3 DNA follows: TGTGCCAGCGCGGGACTAGCGGGAGGCCATGAGCAGTTCTTC. Translated, it gives CASAGLAGGHEQFF.

This clone has more than one count but fewer than ten. The CDR3 spells CASSQDVVYSEKLFF. For the CDR3, the DNA is TGCGCCAGCAGCCAAGATGTCGTTTACAGCGAAAAACTGTTTTTT. The genes are TRBV4-3 and TRBJ1-4; D remains ambiguous. CDR3 length equals 15 residues. The V gene lost 0 bases and the J gene lost 8 bases, with 13 bases spanning the gap. Germline V gene data show CDR1 as LGHNA and CDR2 as YSLEER.

This clone showed up just once. The rearrangement uses TRBV28 and TRBJ1-2; weak D call: TRBD1 (5 bases). The germline V and J ends were trimmed by 6 bases and 4 bases, with 12 bases remaining between them. The CDR3 totals 13 residues. Germline V gene sequence: CDR1 MDHEN, CDR2 SYDVKM. The chain's CDR3 is CASRASGGYGYTF. CDR3 DNA: TGTGCCAGCAGGGCCTCCGGGGGCTATGGCTACACCTTC.

The rearrangement links TRBV28 to TRBJ1-2; 7 nucleotides line up with TRBD1. The CDR3 sequence is 13 residues long. The trim removed 3 bases at V and 6 bases at J, leaving 4 bases unmatched. CDR1 MDHEN and CDR2 SYDVKM come from the germline V gene. The chain's CDR3 is CASSFYRGDGYTF. The CDR3, as DNA: TGTGCCAGCAGTTTCTACAGGGGTGATGGCTACACCTTC.

The chain couples TRBV9 to TRBJ1-1; D perhaps matches TRBD1 (6 bases). Germline values: CDR1 SGDLS, CDR2 YYNGEE. Trimming cost V 3 bases and J 0 bases, with 12 bases left between them. CDR3 length: 15 residues. The CDR3 region has the DNA TGTGCCAGCAGCGCCAGAGGACAGCTGAACACTGAAGCTTTCTTT. Translating gives CASSARGQLNTEAFF.

The chain couples TRBV7-6 to TRBJ2-7; 9 bases are shared with TRBD1. Germline lookup yields CDR1 SGHVS and CDR2 FNYEAQ. CDR3 length equals 17 residues. V was clipped by 4 bases and J by 3 bases; unmatched bases: 13. The DNA for the CDR3 is TGTGCCAGCAGCTCGGGCCGGGACAGGGCACTGTACTACGAGCAGTACTTC. Its protein product is CASSSGRDRALYYEQYF. Complete variable domain (other parts from reference TRBV7-6 and TRBJ2-7): GAGVSQSPRYKVTKRGQDVALRCDPISGHVSLYWYRQALGQGPEFLTYFNYEAQQDKSGLPNDRFSAERPEGSISTLTIQRTEQRDSAMYRCASSSGRDRALYYEQYFGPGTRLTVT.

DNA of the CDR3: TGTGCCAGCAGTTACGGGACAGGGAGGTTGGGAAACACCATATATTTT. Translating it yields CASSYGTGRLGNTIYF. The rearrangement uses TRBV6-5 and TRBJ1-3; TRBD1 agrees at 9 bases. The CDR3 spans 16 residues. CDR1 and CDR2 from the germline V gene are MNHEY and SVGAGI. Losses at the gene ends were 2 bases for V and 4 bases for J; bases not matched to a gene: 6.

V is TRBV4-3 and J is TRBJ2-5; maybe TRBD2 (6 bases). CDR1 LGHNA and CDR2 YSLEER come from the germline V gene. The V and J ends lost 1 base and 5 bases respectively, with 8 bases between them. The CDR3 extends over 13 amino acids. CDR3 sequence: CASSQVAGETQYF. Written as DNA, the CDR3 is TGCGCCAGCAGCCAAGTCGCGGGGGAGACCCAGTACTTC.

This clone has more than one count but fewer than ten. The chain combines TRBV9 with TRBJ1-2; D not certain. Germline loops: CDR1 SGDLS, CDR2 YYNGEE. V was trimmed by 0 bases and J by 8 bases, leaving 11 bases between them. The CDR3 contains 13 residues. The CDR3 loop is CASSVVAEGGYTF. The CDR3, as DNA: TGTGCCAGCAGCGTAGTAGCAGAAGGCGGCTACACCTTC.

V gene TRBV7-3 combines with J gene TRBJ2-5; 7 bases fit TRBD1. The CDR3 length is 15 residues. Germline V gives CDR1 SGHTA, CDR2 FQGTGA. Trimming at V came to 2 bases and at J to 7 bases, leaving 10 bases not matched to a gene. The CDR3 nucleotides read TGTGCCAGCAGCTTAGCTCATACAGGGGCCCCGACCCAGTACTTC. Protein: CASSLAHTGAPTQYF.

The chain is built from TRBV4-2 and TRBJ1-1, with D possibly matching TRBD1 (5 bases). Looked up from germline, CDR1 is LGHNA and CDR2 is YNFKEQ. Trimming pared 0 bases from V and 11 bases from J, leaving 10 bases between. This CDR3 contains 12 residues. The chain's CDR3 is CASSQEGVRAFF. The CDR3 DNA follows: TGTGCCAGCAGCCAAGAAGGGGTTAGGGCTTTCTTT.

The CDR3 sequence: CASSPIPLREQYF. The CDR3 DNA is TGTGCCAGCAGTCCGATACCTTTGAGGGAGCAGTACTTC. V is TRBV27 and J is TRBJ2-7; D uncertain. Trimming removed 5 bases from V and 7 bases from J, with 15 bases in between. Germline CDR1 reads MNHEY; CDR2 reads SMNVEV (reference sequence). The CDR3 has 13 residues.

This clone was picked up one time. The V gene is TRBV15, the J gene TRBJ1-5; the match to TRBD1 covers 12 bases. The germline V gene encodes CDR1 LNHNV and CDR2 YYDKDF (reference sequence). V was pared by 2 bases and J by 1 base, with 12 bases of the junction left unmatched. CDR3 length: 20 amino acids. The CDR3 loop is CATSRSPGQGARLSNQPQHF. The CDR3 DNA follows: TGTGCCACCAGCAGATCTCCGGGACAGGGGGCGCGTTTGAGCAATCAGCCCCAGCATTTT.

This chain uses TRBV30 with TRBJ1-1; 7 bases map to TRBD1. The junction had 4 bases not matched to a gene; V was cut back by 5 bases and J by 1 base. Germline CDR1 is GTSNPN and CDR2 is SVGIG (reference sequence). This CDR3 has 13 residues. The CDR3 region has the DNA TGTGCCTGGCGACAGGGCCCGAACACTGAAGCTTTCTTT. This codes for CAWRQGPNTEAFF. The full variable domain, in which reference TRBV30 and TRBJ1-1 provide the parts outside the CDR3, is SQTIHQWPATLVQPVGSPLSLECTVEGTSNPNLYWYRQAAGRGLQLLFYSVGIGQISSEVPQNLSASRPQDRQFILSSKKLLLSDSGFYLCAWRQGPNTEAFFGQGTRLTVV.

This clone was observed a single time. The chain employs TRBV30 and TRBJ2-1; maybe TRBD1 (6 bases). Trimming took off 4 bases at V and 2 bases at J, with 21 bases between the two ends. CDR3 size: 17 residues. Germline assignment: CDR1 GTSNPN and CDR2 SVGIG (reference sequence). CDR3 in amino acids: CAWIHARTGKAYNEQFF. The DNA of the CDR3 is TGTGCCTGGATCCATGCTCGAACAGGGAAAGCCTACAATGAGCAGTTCTTC.

This sequence joins TRBV28 and TRBJ2-7; 9 bases match TRBD1. This CDR3 has 19 residues. V shed 2 bases, J shed 2 bases, and the junction held 16 bases outside the gene matches. Germline CDR1 and CDR2: MDHEN and SYDVKM. CDR3: CASSLRYHRSGTGTYEQYF. Here the CDR3 DNA reads TGTGCCAGCAGTTTACGATACCACCGATCCGGGACAGGGACCTACGAGCAGTACTTC.

The genes are TRBV5-4 and TRBJ2-2; 10 nucleotides agree with TRBD1. This CDR3 comprises 15 residues. Germline V lookup: CDR1 SGHNT, CDR2 YYREEE (reference sequence). V was pared by 4 bases and J by 7 bases, with 7 bases of the junction left unmatched. The CDR3 loop reads CASSRKTGGGGELFF. The CDR3, as DNA: TGTGCCAGCAGCAGAAAGACAGGGGGCGGCGGGGAGCTGTTTTTT.